The present entry profiles one TCR beta chain with its context. These data originate in a study of shared clonotypes between healthy human individuals. Produced via immunoSEQ multiplex PCR; TCRdb's table is partial and in-frame only. The sample lists fewer than 400,000 clones; approximately 74% were seen once. This CDR3 spans 14 amino acids. Germline lookup yields CDR1 SGHVS and CDR2 FNYEAQ. The V gene lost 5 bases and the J gene lost 0 bases, with 11 bases spanning the gap. The V and J genes are TRBV7-6 and TRBJ2-7; D is unclear. The sequence came from a man in his thirties or forties in good health. The sequenced sample consisted of memory CD4+ T cells sorted from blood. Subset reported: CD45RA-negative fraction. This chain's CDR3 is CASSKTDGSYEQYF. CDR3 nucleotide sequence: TGTGCCAGCAGCAAAACGGACGGCTCCTACGAGCAGTACTTC.